These 22 T cell receptor beta chains originate from one sample sequenced in a study of Ad26.COV2.S vaccination and SARS-CoV-2 variants. Indicated treatment: some 19 received Ad26.COV2.S at low or high dose, single or two shots; 5 received placebo; per-sample allocation not given. Day 63 following the first vaccine or placebo injection was when the samples were taken. The assay was immunoSEQ multiplex PCR, and TCRdb's table has in-frame clones only and misses some. The table records about 410,000 clones, 89% of them present only once. Sequences were derived from peripheral blood, sampled in a trial of Ad26.COV2.S vaccine versus placebo. These receptors originate from a person aged 18-65 years who received the Ad26.COV2.S COVID-19 vaccine or a placebo.

The V and J genes are TRBV27 and TRBJ2-7, with TRBD2 matching 7 bases. Germline-derived CDR1 and CDR2 are MNHEY and SMNVEV (reference sequence). V gave up 2 bases and J gave up 0 bases; unmatched junction bases: 7. CDR3 length: 16 residues. Written as DNA, the CDR3 is TGTGCCAGCAGTTTACAAAAAGCGGGACTCTCCTACGAGCAGTACTTC. It encodes CASSLQKAGLSYEQYF.

This chain links TRBV19 with TRBJ1-5, with 8 bases lining up with TRBD1. V dropped 3 bases and J dropped 11; count of bases not matched to a gene: 9. The CDR3 length is 14 residues. Germline V lookup: CDR1 LNHDA, CDR2 SQIVND (reference sequence). CDR3 residues: CASSIRTGQLAQHF. The CDR3 coding sequence is TGTGCCAGTAGTATCCGGACAGGGCAACTGGCCCAGCATTTT. Complete variable domain (other parts from reference TRBV19 and TRBJ1-5): DGGITQSPKYLFRKEGQNVTLSCEQNLNHDAMYWYRQDPGQGLRLIYYSQIVNDFQKGDIAEGYSVSREKKESFPLTVTSAQKNPTAFYLCASSIRTGQLAQHFGDGTRLSIL.

The chain has TRBV9 and TRBJ1-4; 7 nucleotides agree with TRBD1. V trimming: 0 bases; J trimming: 1 base; junction bases outside the gene matches: 6. The CDR3 runs to 17 residues. In germline, CDR1 is SGDLS, CDR2 YYNGEE. The CDR3 is CASSVGAGGLTNEKLFF. The CDR3 nucleotides read TGTGCCAGCAGCGTAGGCGCAGGGGGGTTAACTAATGAAAAACTGTTTTTT.

The V gene is TRBV9, the J gene TRBJ2-5, with D possibly TRBD1 on 6 matching bases. The CDR3 consists of 15 residues. The V and J ends lost 6 bases and 1 base respectively, with 16 bases between them. In germline, CDR1 is SGDLS, CDR2 YYNGEE. DNA of the CDR3: TGTGCCAGCACTGAAACGGGACACCCCCAAGAGACCCAGTACTTC. Protein sequence: CASTETGHPQETQYF. The whole variable domain, remainder taken from reference TRBV9 and TRBJ2-5, is DSGVTQTPKHLITATGQRVTLRCSPRSGDLSVYWYQQSLDQGLQFLIQYYNGEERAKGNILERFSAQQFPDLHSELNLSSLELGDSALYFCASTETGHPQETQYFGPGTRLLVL.

The chain couples TRBV29-1 to TRBJ1-1; D is possibly TRBD1 (6 bases). CDR1 is SQVTM and CDR2 is ANQGSEA in the germline V gene. The CDR3 sequence is 13 residues long. Trimming took 5 bases from V and 1 from J, leaving 11 bases between them. The CDR3 nucleotides read TGCAGCGTTCGGACAGCTGGGAACACTGAAGCTTTCTTT. Amino acid sequence: CSVRTAGNTEAFF.

This chain uses TRBV6-1 with TRBJ2-3; 10 bases match TRBD2. The CDR3 totals 16 residues. J gave up 6 bases and V 4 bases, and 10 bases lay outside the gene matches. CDR1 is MNHNS, CDR2 SASEGT, per germline. CDR3 coding DNA: TGTGCCAGCAGTGGGACATTAGCGGGAGGCAGGGATACGCAGTATTTT. Its translation is CASSGTLAGGRDTQYF.

V usage is TRBV28 and J usage is TRBJ2-3; D may be TRBD1 (6 bases). V lost 6 bases to trimming and J lost 2 bases, with 18 bases between them. The V gene's germline CDR1 is MDHEN and CDR2 SYDVKM. The CDR3 totals 16 residues. CDR3 coding DNA: TGTGCCAGCAGCCGTAATACAGGGTCGATCACAGATACGCAGTATTTT. It codes for CASSRNTGSITDTQYF.

A few counts support this clone. CDR3 in amino acids: CASSLQAVNTEAFF. CDR3 sequence (DNA): TGTGCCAGCAGCTTACAGGCAGTCAACACTGAAGCTTTCTTT. The chain uses TRBV7-9 and TRBJ1-1; D is ambiguous. Trimming took 2 bases from V and 2 from J, leaving 9 bases between them. Germline lookup yields CDR1 SEHNR and CDR2 FQNEAQ (reference sequence). The CDR3 extends over 14 amino acids.

V usage is TRBV3-1 (or the pseudogene TRBV3-2) and J usage is TRBJ2-5; 12 bases are shared with TRBD1. The germline V gene encodes CDR1 LGHDT and CDR2 YNNKEL (reference sequence). V gave up 3 bases and J gave up 5 bases; unmatched junction bases: 7. The CDR3 is 16 residues long. CDR3 loop: CASSQAGTGGWETQYF. In DNA, the CDR3 is TGTGCCAGCAGCCAGGCCGGGACAGGGGGCTGGGAGACCCAGTACTTC.

This sequence joins TRBV9 and TRBJ1-6; no clear D gene. CDR1 is SGDLS and CDR2 is YYNGEE in the germline V gene. CDR3 length equals 13 residues. The V and J ends lost 4 bases and 7 bases respectively, with 9 bases between them. This CDR3 reads CASSILGNSPLHF. CDR3 sequence (DNA): TGTGCCAGCAGCATACTCGGGAATTCACCCCTCCACTTT.

This clone has a single count. The rearrangement uses TRBV7-9 and TRBJ2-1; 12 nucleotides align to TRBD2. This CDR3 region has 17 residues. Per germline, CDR1 SEHNR and CDR2 FQNEAQ (reference sequence). After removal of 5 bases from V and 8 bases from J, the junction contained 13 bases not matched to a gene. The CDR3 DNA follows: TGTGCCAGCAGCCGACTTAAGACTAGCGGGAGTGTGGATGAGCAGTTCTTC. Translating gives CASSRLKTSGSVDEQFF.

The chain carries TRBV11-2 and TRBJ1-1; 8 bases align to TRBD1. Trimming at V came to 5 bases and at J to 4 bases, leaving 3 bases not matched to a gene. This CDR3 spans 13 amino acids. CDR1 and CDR2 from the germline V gene are SGHAT and FQNNGV. The CDR3 DNA follows: TGTGCCAGCAGCCTCGACAGGGGCACTGAAGCTTTCTTT. This gives the protein CASSLDRGTEAFF.

The sample holds a few counts of this clone. V is TRBV15 and J is TRBJ2-5; maybe TRBD1 (5 bases). V lost 4 bases, J lost 7 bases, and 13 bases lay in between. The CDR3 spans 13 residues. In germline, CDR1 is LNHNV, CDR2 YYDKDF (reference sequence). The CDR3 region has the DNA TGTGCCACCAGCAAGGGCCCAGGGTCGACCCAGTACTTC. Protein: CATSKGPGSTQYF. The whole variable domain, filled in from reference TRBV15 and TRBJ2-5, reads DAMVIQNPRYQVTQFGKPVTLSCSQTLNHNVMYWYQQKSSQAPKLLFHYYDKDFNNEADTPDNFQSRRPNTSFCFLDIRSPGLGDTAMYLCATSKGPGSTQYFGPGTRLLVL.

The gene calls are TRBV2 and TRBJ1-6, with D possibly being TRBD1 (5 bases). The V and J ends lost 4 bases and 4 bases respectively, with 8 bases between them. This CDR3 is 14 amino acids long. Germline lookup yields CDR1 SNHLY and CDR2 FYNNEI. CDR3 nucleotides: TGTGCCAGCAGTGTCGACAGTTATAATTCACCCCTCCACTTT. This gives the protein CASSVDSYNSPLHF.

The rearrangement joins TRBV4-2 to TRBJ2-7; D gene unclear. CDR3 length: 17 amino acids. Per germline, CDR1 LGHNA and CDR2 YNFKEQ. V was shortened by 0 bases and J by 0 bases, with 15 bases between the two germline ends. CDR3 residues: CASSQDRGRLSSYEQYF. The CDR3 DNA reads TGTGCCAGCAGCCAAGATAGAGGCAGATTAAGCTCCTACGAGCAGTACTTC.

The chain employs TRBV7-6 and TRBJ2-1; D possibly corresponds to TRBD2 (5 bases). In germline, CDR1 is SGHVS, CDR2 FNYEAQ. The CDR3 has 13 amino acids. Trimming took off 5 bases at V and 6 bases at J, with 11 bases between the two ends. CDR3 sequence (DNA): TGTGCCAGCAGCATACGTGGGAGCAATGAGCAGTTCTTC. Translation: CASSIRGSNEQFF.

This chain uses TRBV2 with TRBJ1-1; D unclear. Trimming took off 6 bases at V and 2 bases at J, with 13 bases between the two ends. The CDR3 is 14 residues long. CDR1 is SNHLY, CDR2 FYNNEI, per germline. The DNA for the CDR3 is TGTGCCAGCAGGGGTCACAACGCCAACACTGAAGCTTTCTTT. It codes for CASRGHNANTEAFF.

The chain is built from TRBV19 and TRBJ2-5; 7 bases map to TRBD1. Germline trimming cut 9 bases from V and 2 bases from J; bases unmatched to any gene: 6. Germline V CDR1 and CDR2: LNHDA, SQIVND (reference sequence). The CDR3 spans 13 residues. The CDR3 is CASAGTDQETQYF. The CDR3 coding sequence is TGTGCCAGCGCCGGGACAGATCAAGAGACCCAGTACTTC.

The chain employs TRBV5-1 and TRBJ1-5, with D perhaps TRBD1 (5 bases). CDR3 size: 15 residues. Germline values: CDR1 SGHRS, CDR2 YFSETQ. The V gene lost 4 bases and the J gene lost 1 base, with 12 bases spanning the gap. The CDR3 region is CASSKDGGSNQPQHF. In nucleotides, the CDR3 is TGCGCCAGCAGCAAGGACGGGGGGAGCAATCAGCCCCAGCATTTT. Filled out from reference TRBV5-1 and TRBJ1-5, the complete variable domain reads KAGVTQTPRYLIKTRGQQVTLSCSPISGHRSVSWYQQTPGQGLQFLFEYFSETQRNKGNFPGRFSGRQFSNSRSEMNVSTLELGDSALYLCASSKDGGSNQPQHFGDGTRLSIL.

The chain recombines TRBV7-3 with TRBJ1-1, with D perhaps TRBD1 (6 bases). CDR1 and CDR2 (germline): SGHTA, FQGTGA. V lost 0 bases to trimming and J lost 4 bases, with 6 bases between them. The CDR3 covers 13 residues. This chain's CDR3 is CASSLTGGTEAFF. The CDR3 region has the DNA TGTGCCAGCAGCTTAACAGGGGGCACTGAAGCTTTCTTT.

CDR3 region: CASGGGEGLGEQYF. The DNA of the CDR3 is TGTGCCAGCGGCGGAGGGGAGGGGTTGGGGGAGCAGTACTTC. The chain recombines TRBV9 with TRBJ2-7, with 7 bases that match TRBD2. The V gene's germline CDR1 is SGDLS and CDR2 YYNGEE. The V and J ends lost 7 bases and 7 bases, in that order; junction bases with no gene match: 14. CDR3 length: 14 amino acids.

The chain links TRBV5-1 to TRBJ1-4, with TRBD1 matching 8 bases. V shed 3 bases, J shed 12 bases, and the junction held 13 bases outside the gene matches. CDR3 length equals 15 residues. The germline V gene has CDR1 SGHRS and CDR2 YFSETQ. The CDR3 region has the DNA TGCGCCAGCAGCTACGGGGGGACAGGTGGGCGTGAACTGTTTTTT. It codes for CASSYGGTGGRELFF.